This record concerns one T cell receptor (beta chain) sequence. Its antigen remains unidentified. The data were taken from a study of cytotoxic CD8 clonotypes in ibrutinib-treated CLL. Study-wide findings and caveats: Sustained-remission patients were sampled at different times than progressing patients were.

The CDR3 has 13 residues. The junction had 4 bases not matched to a gene; V was cut back by 6 bases and J by 6 bases. Germline V lookup: CDR1 MNHNS, CDR2 SASEGT. TCRdb's copy holds only in-frame clones and misses some; the assay was immunoSEQ multiplex PCR. The sample lists under 200,000 clones, under 85% occurring once. V and J are TRBV6-1 and TRBJ2-1; 8 nucleotides agree with TRBD1. The material sequenced was PBMCs, taken after 24 months of ibrutinib treatment. This clonotype was obtained from a human donor with chronic lymphocytic leukemia. DNA of the CDR3: TGTGCCAGCAGAACGGACAGGGTCAATGAGCAGTTCTTC. Translated, it gives CASRTDRVNEQFF.